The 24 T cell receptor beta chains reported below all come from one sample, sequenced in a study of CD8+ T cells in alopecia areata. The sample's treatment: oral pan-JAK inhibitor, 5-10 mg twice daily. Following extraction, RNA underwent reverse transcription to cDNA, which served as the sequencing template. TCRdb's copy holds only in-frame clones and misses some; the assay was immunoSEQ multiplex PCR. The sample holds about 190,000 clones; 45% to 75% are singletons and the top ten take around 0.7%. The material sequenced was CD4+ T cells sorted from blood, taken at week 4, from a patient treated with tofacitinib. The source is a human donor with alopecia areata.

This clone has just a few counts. The CDR3 here is CSGSTAVLQETQYF. The CDR3 DNA is TGCAGCGGATCAACAGCGGTTTTACAAGAGACCCAGTACTTC. V and J are TRBV29-1 and TRBJ2-5; D is possibly TRBD2 (5 bases). Trimming stripped 7 bases from V and 2 bases from J, with 17 bases between. CDR1 and CDR2 (germline): SQVTM, ANQGSEA. The CDR3 length is 14 residues.

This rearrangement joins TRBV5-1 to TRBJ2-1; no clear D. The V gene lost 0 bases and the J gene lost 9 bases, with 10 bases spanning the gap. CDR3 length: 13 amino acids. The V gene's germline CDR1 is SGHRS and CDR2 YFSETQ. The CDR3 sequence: CASSLGPSGEQFF. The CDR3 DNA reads TGCGCCAGCAGCTTGGGTCCGAGTGGTGAGCAGTTCTTC.

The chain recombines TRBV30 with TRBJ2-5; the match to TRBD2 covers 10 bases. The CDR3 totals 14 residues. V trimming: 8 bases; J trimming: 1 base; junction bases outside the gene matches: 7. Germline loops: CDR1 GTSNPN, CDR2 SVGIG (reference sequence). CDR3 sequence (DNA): TGTGCCCACCGACTAGCGGGTTCCCAAGAGACCCAGTACTTC. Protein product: CAHRLAGSQETQYF.

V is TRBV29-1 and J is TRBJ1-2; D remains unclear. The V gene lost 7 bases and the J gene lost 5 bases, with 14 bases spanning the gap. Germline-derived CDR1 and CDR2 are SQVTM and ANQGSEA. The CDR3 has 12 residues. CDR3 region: CSAWALPYGYTF. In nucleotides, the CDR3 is TGCAGCGCCTGGGCCCTTCCGTATGGCTACACCTTC.

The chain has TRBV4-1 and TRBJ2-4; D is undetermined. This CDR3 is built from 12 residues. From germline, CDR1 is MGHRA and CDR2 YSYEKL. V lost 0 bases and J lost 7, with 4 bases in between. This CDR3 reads CASSQDRNIQYF. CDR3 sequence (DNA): TGCGCCAGCAGCCAAGATCGGAACATTCAGTACTTC.

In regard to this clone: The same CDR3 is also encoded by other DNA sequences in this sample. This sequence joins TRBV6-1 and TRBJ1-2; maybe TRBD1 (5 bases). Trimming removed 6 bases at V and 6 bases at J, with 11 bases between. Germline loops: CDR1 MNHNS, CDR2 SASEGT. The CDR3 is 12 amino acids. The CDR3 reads CASSERGHGYTF. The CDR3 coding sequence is TGTGCCAGCAGCGAACGGGGCCATGGCTACACCTTC.

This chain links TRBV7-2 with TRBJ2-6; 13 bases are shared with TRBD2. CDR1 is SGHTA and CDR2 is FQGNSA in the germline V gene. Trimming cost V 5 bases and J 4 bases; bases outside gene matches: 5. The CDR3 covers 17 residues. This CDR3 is CASSLGLAGDGANVLTF. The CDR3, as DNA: TGTGCCAGCAGCCTCGGACTAGCGGGAGACGGGGCCAACGTCCTGACTTTC.

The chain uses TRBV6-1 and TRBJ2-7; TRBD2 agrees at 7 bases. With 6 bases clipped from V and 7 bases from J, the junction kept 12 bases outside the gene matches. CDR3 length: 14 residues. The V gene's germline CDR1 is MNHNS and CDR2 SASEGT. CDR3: CASRSSGGRAEQYF. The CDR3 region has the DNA TGTGCCAGCAGGTCCTCCGGGGGGAGGGCGGAGCAGTACTTC.

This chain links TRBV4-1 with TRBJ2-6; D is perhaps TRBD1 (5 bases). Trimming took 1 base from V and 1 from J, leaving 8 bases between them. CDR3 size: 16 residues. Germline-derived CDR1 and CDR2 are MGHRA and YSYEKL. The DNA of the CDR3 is TGCGCCAGCAGCCAAGCCTCAGGGTCTGGGGCCAACGTCCTGACTTTC. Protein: CASSQASGSGANVLTF.

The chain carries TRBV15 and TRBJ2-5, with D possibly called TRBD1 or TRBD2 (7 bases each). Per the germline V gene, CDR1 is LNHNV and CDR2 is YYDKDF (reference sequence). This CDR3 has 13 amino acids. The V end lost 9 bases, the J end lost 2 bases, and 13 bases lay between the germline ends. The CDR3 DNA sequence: TGTGCCACAGCGGGACAGCAGCAAGAGACCCAGTACTTC. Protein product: CATAGQQQETQYF. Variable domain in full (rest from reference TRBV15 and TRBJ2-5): DAMVIQNPRYQVTQFGKPVTLSCSQTLNHNVMYWYQQKSSQAPKLLFHYYDKDFNNEADTPDNFQSRRPNTSFCFLDIRSPGLGDTAMYLCATAGQQQETQYFGPGTRLLVL.

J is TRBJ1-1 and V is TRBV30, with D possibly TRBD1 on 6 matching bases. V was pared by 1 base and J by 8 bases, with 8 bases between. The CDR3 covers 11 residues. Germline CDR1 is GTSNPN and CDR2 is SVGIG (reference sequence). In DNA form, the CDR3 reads TGTGCCTGGAGTGGACAGGAGGAAGCTTTCTTT. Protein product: CAWSGQEEAFF.

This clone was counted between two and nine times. CDR3 sequence reads: CSERTGGNEQFF. The CDR3, as DNA: TGCAGCGAGCGGACAGGGGGGAATGAGCAGTTCTTC. This chain connects TRBV29-1 to TRBJ2-1; the match to TRBD1 covers 10 bases. Germline V gives CDR1 SQVTM, CDR2 ANQGSEA. V dropped 7 bases and J dropped 7; count of bases not matched to a gene: 4. The CDR3 contains 12 residues.

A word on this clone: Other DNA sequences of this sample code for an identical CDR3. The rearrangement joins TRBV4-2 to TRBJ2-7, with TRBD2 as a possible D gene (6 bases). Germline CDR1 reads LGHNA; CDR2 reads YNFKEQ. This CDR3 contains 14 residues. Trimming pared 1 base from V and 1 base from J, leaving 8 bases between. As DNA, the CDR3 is TGTGCCAGCAGCCAAGCGGGACTTTCCTACGAGCAGTACTTC. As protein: CASSQAGLSYEQYF.

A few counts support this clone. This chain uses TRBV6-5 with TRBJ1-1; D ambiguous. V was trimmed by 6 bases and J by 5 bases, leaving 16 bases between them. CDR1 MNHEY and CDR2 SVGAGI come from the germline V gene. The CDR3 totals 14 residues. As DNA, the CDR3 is TGTGCCAGCAGATCCAACAATCGGTATACTGAAGCTTTCTTT. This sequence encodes CASRSNNRYTEAFF.

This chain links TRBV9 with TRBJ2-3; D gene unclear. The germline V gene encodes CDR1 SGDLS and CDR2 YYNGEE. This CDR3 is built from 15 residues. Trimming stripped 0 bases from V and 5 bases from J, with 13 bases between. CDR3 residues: CASSVGPSDGDTQYF. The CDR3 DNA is TGTGCCAGCAGCGTAGGGCCCTCGGATGGAGATACGCAGTATTTT.

CDR3: CASNLAGSHGDTQYF. The CDR3 coding sequence is TGTGCCAGCAACTTAGCGGGTTCTCACGGAGATACGCAGTATTTT. The V gene is TRBV6-1, the J gene TRBJ2-3; 7 positions match TRBD2. The V segment lost 7 bases and the J segment 5 bases; nucleotides outside the gene matches: 12. CDR1 is MNHNS and CDR2 is SASEGT in the germline V gene. CDR3 length: 15 residues.

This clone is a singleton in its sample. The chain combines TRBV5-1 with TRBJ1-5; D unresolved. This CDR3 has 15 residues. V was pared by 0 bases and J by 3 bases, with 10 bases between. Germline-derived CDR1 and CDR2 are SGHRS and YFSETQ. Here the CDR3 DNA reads TGCGCCAGCAGCTTGGTTGGAGACTCCAATCAGCCCCAGCATTTT. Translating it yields CASSLVGDSNQPQHF. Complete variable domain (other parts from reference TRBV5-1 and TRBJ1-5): KAGVTQTPRYLIKTRGQQVTLSCSPISGHRSVSWYQQTPGQGLQFLFEYFSETQRNKGNFPGRFSGRQFSNSRSEMNVSTLELGDSALYLCASSLVGDSNQPQHFGDGTRLSIL.

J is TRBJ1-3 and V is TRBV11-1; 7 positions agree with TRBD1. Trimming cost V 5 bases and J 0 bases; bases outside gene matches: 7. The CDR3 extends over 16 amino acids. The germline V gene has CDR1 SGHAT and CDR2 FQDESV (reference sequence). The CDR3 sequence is CASSPGTASSGNTIYF. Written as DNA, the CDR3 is TGTGCCAGCAGCCCGGGGACAGCCAGCTCTGGAAACACCATATATTTT.

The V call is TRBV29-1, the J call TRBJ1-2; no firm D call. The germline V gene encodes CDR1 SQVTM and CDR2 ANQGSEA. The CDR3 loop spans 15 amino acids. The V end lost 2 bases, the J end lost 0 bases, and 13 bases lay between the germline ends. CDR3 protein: CSVETSDRTNYGYTF. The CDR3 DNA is TGCAGCGTTGAAACTTCGGACCGGACTAACTATGGCTACACCTTC.

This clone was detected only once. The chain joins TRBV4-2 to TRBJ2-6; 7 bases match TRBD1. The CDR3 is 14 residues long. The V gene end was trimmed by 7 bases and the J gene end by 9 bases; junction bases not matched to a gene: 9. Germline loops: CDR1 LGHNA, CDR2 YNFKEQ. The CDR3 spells CASTKGGTDNVLTF. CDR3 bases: TGTGCCAGCACGAAGGGTGGGACAGACAACGTCCTGACTTTC.

The CDR3 protein is CASSILTGSSNYGYTF. The CDR3 bases are TGCGCCAGCAGCATCTTGACAGGTTCATCTAACTATGGCTACACCTTC. The chain couples TRBV5-1 to TRBJ1-2, with a tentative D call TRBD1 (6 bases). The ends were cut back, 4 bases at V and 0 bases at J, with 16 bases in the middle. This CDR3 comprises 16 residues. The germline gives CDR1 SGHRS, CDR2 YFSETQ.

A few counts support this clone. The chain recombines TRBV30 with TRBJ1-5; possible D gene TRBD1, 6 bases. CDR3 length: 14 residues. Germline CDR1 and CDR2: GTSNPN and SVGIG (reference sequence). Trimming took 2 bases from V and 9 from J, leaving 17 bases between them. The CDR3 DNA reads TGTGCCTGGAGTCGCGAGGGGGAGGGGGGGCCCCAGCATTTT. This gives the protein CAWSREGEGGPQHF.

Here the CDR3 reads CASSPFDGSGADTQYF. CDR3 nucleotides: TGTGCCAGCTCACCATTTGACGGGAGCGGGGCAGATACGCAGTATTTT. This chain joins TRBV18 and TRBJ2-3; TRBD2 matches at 7 bases. CDR1 and CDR2 from the germline V gene are KGHSH and LQKENI. V shed 2 bases, J shed 4 bases, and the junction held 9 bases outside the gene matches. This CDR3 contains 16 residues. Full variable domain (outside the CDR3, taken from reference TRBV18 and TRBJ2-3): NAGVMQNPRHLVRRRGQEARLRCSPMKGHSHVYWYRQLPEEGLKFMVYLQKENIIDESGMPKERFSAEFPKEGPSILRIQQVVRGDSAAYFCASSPFDGSGADTQYFGPGTRLTVL.

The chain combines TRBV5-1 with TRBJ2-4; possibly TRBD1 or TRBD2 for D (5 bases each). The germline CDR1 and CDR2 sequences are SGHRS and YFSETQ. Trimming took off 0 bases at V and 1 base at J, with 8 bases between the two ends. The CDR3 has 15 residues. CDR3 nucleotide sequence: TGCGCCAGCAGCTTGGGAGGGACGGCCAAAAACATTCAGTACTTC. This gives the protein CASSLGGTAKNIQYF.